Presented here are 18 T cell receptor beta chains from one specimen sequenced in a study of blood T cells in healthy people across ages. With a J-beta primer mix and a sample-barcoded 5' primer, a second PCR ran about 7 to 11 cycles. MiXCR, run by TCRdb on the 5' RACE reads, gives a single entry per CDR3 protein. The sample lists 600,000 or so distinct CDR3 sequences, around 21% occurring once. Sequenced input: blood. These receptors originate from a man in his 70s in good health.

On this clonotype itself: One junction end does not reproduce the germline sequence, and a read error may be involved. The CDR3 spells CASSRDGTYELYF. CDR3 DNA sequence: TGTGCCAGCAGCAGGGACGGTACCTACGAGCTGTACTTC. The chain is built from TRBV3-1 and TRBJ2-7, with D perhaps being TRBD1 or TRBD2 (5 bases each). In germline, CDR1 is LGHDT, CDR2 YNNKEL (reference sequence). CDR3 length equals 13 residues.

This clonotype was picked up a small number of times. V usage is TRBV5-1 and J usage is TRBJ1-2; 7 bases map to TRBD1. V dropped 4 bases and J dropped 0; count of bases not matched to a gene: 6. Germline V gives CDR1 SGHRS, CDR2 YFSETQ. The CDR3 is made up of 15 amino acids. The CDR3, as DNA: TGCGCCAGCAGCCAAGGACAGGCCGCTAACTATGGCTACACCTTC. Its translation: CASSQGQAANYGYTF.

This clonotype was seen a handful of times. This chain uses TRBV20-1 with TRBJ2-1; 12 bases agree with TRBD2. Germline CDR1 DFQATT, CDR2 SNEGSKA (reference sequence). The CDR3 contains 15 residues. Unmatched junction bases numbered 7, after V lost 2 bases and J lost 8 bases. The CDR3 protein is CSARRPSGRDDEQFF. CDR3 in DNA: TGCAGTGCTAGACGGCCTAGCGGGAGGGACGATGAGCAGTTCTTC.

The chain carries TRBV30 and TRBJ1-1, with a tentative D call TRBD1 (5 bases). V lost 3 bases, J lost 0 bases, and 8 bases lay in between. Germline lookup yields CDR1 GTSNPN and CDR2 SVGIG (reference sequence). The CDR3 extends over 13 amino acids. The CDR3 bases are TGTGCCTGGAGAGACAGCGTGAACACTGAAGCTTTCTTT. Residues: CAWRDSVNTEAFF. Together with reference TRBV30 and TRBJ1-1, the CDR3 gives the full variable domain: SQTIHQWPATLVQPVGSPLSLECTVEGTSNPNLYWYRQAAGRGLQLLFYSVGIGQISSEVPQNLSASRPQDRQFILSSKKLLLSDSGFYLCAWRDSVNTEAFFGQGTRLTVV.

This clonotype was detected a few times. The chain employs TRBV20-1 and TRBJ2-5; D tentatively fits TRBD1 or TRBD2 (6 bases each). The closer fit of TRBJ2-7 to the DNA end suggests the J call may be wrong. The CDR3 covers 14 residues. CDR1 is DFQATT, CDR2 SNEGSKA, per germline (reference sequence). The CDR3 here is CSARDQGRSYEQYF. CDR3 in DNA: TGCAGTGCTAGAGATCAGGGGAGGTCGTACGAGCAGTACTTC.

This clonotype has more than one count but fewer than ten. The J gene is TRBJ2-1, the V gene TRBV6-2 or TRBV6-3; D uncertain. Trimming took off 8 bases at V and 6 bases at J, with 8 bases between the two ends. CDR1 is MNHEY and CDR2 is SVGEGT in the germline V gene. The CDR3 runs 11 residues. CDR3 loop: CASSAVNEQFF. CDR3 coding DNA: TGTGCCAGCTCAGCCGTCAATGAGCAGTTCTTC.

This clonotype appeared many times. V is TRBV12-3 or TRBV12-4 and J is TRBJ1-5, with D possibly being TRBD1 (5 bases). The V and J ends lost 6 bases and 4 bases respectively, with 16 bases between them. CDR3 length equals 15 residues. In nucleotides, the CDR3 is TGTGCCAGCAGCCTAGGGACCGTAGGTAATCAGCCCCAGCATTTT. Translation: CASSLGTVGNQPQHF.

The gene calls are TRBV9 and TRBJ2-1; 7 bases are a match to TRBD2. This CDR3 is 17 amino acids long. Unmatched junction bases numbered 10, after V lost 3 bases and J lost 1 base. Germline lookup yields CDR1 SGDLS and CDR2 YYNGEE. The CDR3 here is CASSAAGGSRSYNEQFF. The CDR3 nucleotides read TGTGCCAGCAGCGCAGCTGGCGGGAGCCGGTCCTACAATGAGCAGTTCTTC.

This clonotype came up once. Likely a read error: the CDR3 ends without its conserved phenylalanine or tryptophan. This chain's CDR3 is CASSQFETGNEQYS. CDR3 nucleotide sequence: TGTGCCAGCAGCCAATTTGAGACAGGGAACGAGCAGTACTCC. This sequence joins TRBV3-1 and TRBJ2-7, with 7 nucleotides matching TRBD1. Per germline, CDR1 LGHDT and CDR2 YNNKEL (reference sequence). This CDR3 is 14 amino acids long. The V and J ends lost 2 bases and 5 bases, in that order; junction bases with no gene match: 6.

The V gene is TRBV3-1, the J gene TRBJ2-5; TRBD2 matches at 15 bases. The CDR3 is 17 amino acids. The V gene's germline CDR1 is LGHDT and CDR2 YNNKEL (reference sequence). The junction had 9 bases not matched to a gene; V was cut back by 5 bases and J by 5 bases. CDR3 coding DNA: TGTGCCAGCAGCACTGGACTAGCGGGAGGGCCCGATGAGACCCAGTACTTC. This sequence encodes CASSTGLAGGPDETQYF.

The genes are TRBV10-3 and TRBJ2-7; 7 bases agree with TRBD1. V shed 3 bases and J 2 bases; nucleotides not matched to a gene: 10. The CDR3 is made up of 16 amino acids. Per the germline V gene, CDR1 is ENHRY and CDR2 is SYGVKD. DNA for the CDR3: TGTGCCATCAGTGAAGTGGGGGACAGTAACGCCTACGAGCAGTACTTC. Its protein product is CAISEVGDSNAYEQYF.

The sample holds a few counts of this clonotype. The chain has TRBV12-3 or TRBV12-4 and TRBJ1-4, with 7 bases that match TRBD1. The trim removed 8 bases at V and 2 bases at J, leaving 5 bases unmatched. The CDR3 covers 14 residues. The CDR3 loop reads CASVNRGTNEKLFF. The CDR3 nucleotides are TGTGCCAGCGTAAACAGGGGCACTAATGAAAAACTGTTTTTT.

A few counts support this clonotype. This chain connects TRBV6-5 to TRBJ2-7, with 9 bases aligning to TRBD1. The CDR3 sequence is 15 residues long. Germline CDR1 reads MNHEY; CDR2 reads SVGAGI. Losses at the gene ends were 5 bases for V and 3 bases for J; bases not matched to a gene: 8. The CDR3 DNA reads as TGTGCCAGCAGTCCACCACGACAGGGGGGCTACGAGCAGTACTTC. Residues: CASSPPRQGGYEQYF.

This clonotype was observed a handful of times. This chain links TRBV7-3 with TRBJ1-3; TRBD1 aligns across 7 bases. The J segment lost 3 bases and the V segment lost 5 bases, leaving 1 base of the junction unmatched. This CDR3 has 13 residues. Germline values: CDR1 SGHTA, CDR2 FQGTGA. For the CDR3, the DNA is TGTGCCAGCAGCGGGGACAGTGGAAACACCATATATTTT. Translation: CASSGDSGNTIYF.

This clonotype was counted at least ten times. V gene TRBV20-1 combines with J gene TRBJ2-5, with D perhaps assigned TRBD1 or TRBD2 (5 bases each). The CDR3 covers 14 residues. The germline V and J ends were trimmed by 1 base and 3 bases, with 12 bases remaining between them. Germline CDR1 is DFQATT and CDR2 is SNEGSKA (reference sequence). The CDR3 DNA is TGCAGTGCTAGAGTTGGGGGACCCAAAGAGACCCAGTACTTC. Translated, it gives CSARVGGPKETQYF.

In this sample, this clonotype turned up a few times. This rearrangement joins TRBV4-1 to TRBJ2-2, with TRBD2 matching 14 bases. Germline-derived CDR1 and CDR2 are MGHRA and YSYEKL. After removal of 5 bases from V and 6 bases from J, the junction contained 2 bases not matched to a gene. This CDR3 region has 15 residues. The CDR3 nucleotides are TGCGCCAGCAGCACGGGACTAGCGGGAGCCGGGGAGCTGTTTTTT. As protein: CASSTGLAGAGELFF.

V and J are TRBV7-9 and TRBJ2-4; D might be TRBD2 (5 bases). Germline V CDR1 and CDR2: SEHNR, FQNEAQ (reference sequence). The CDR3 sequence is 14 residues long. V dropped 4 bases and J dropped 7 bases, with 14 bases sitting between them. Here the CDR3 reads CASSSLAGGNIQYF. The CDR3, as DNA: TGTGCCAGCAGCTCCCTTGCTGGCGGGAACATTCAGTACTTC.

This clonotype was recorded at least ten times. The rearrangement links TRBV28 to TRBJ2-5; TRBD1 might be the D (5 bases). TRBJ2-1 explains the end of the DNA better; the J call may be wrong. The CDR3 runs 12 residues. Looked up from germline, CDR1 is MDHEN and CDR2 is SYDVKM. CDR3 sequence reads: CASSLQVNEQFF. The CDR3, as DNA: TGTGCCAGCAGCTTACAGGTCAATGAGCAGTTCTTC.